Shown below are 30 T cell receptor beta chains from a single sample sequenced in a study of early T cells in non-severe SARS-CoV-2 infection. Via MiXCR, TCRdb re-called the 5' RACE reads, giving one row per CDR3 protein. The repertoire consists of around 37,000 distinct CDR3 sequences, with around 9% occurring once and the leading ten covering around 13%. The sample comprised whole blood. These receptor sequences come from an adult who was a healthcare worker with PCR-confirmed SARS-CoV-2 infection or an uninfected control (not recorded which).

This clonotype was recorded many times. This chain connects TRBV5-1 to TRBJ2-1; D could derive from TRBD1 or TRBD2 (5 bases each). Looked up from germline, CDR1 is SGHRS and CDR2 is YFSETQ. V was trimmed by 7 bases and J by 5 bases, leaving 16 bases between them. CDR3 length: 14 residues. CDR3 DNA: TGCGCCAGCCGTATTTTAGGGACGAACAATGAGCAGTTCTTC. It is translated as CASRILGTNNEQFF.

This clonotype is medium-sized within its sample. The chain combines TRBV2 with TRBJ1-6; 7 bases are a match to TRBD1. The V segment lost 4 bases and the J segment 9 bases; nucleotides outside the gene matches: 6. The CDR3 contains 14 residues. Germline V gives CDR1 SNHLY, CDR2 FYNNEI. DNA for the CDR3: TGTGCCAGCAGTGTTACAGGGGTCAGTTCACCCCTCCACTTT. Its protein product is CASSVTGVSSPLHF.

This chain links TRBV7-3 with TRBJ2-2; D gene unclear. Trimming left V 5 bases short and J 0 bases short, with 13 bases between. The germline CDR1 and CDR2 sequences are SGHTA and FQGTGA. This CDR3 contains 16 residues. The CDR3 nucleotides read TGTGCCAGCAGCCTAGGTGGCAGCGCGAACACCGGGGAGCTGTTTTTT. As protein: CASSLGGSANTGELFF.

J is TRBJ2-7 and V is TRBV28; possibly TRBD1 for D (6 bases). The V gene's germline CDR1 is MDHEN and CDR2 SYDVKM. The CDR3 has 13 amino acids. The CDR3 DNA follows: TGTGCTTTACAGGGCCCAAACTCCTACGAGCAGTACTTC. This gives the protein CALQGPNSYEQYF.

This clonotype appeared many times. The V and J genes are TRBV14 and TRBJ1-4; tentatively, D is TRBD1 (5 bases). This CDR3 is 16 amino acids long. Germline CDR1 is SGHDN and CDR2 is FVKESK. Deletions cut 1 base from V and 8 bases from J, with 17 bases between. CDR3 DNA sequence: TGTGCCAGCAGCCAAGTTGGCCTGACAGTTGGGGAAAAACTGTTTTTT. Amino acids: CASSQVGLTVGEKLFF. Drawing the rest from reference TRBV14 and TRBJ1-4, the complete variable domain is EAGVTQFPSHSVIEKGQTVTLRCDPISGHDNLYWYRRVMGKEIKFLLHFVKESKQDESGMPNNRFLAERTGGTYSTLKVQPAELEDSGVYFCASSQVGLTVGEKLFFGSGTQLSVL.

At least ten counts were recorded for this clonotype. This chain uses TRBV20-1 with TRBJ2-3, with D maybe TRBD2 (5 bases). This CDR3 contains 15 residues. Germline loops: CDR1 DFQATT, CDR2 SNEGSKA (reference sequence). With 6 bases removed from V and 4 bases from J, the gap between germline ends came to 20 bases. This CDR3 is CSAPSLRGVADTQYF. In DNA, the CDR3 is TGCAGTGCCCCGTCCCTCCGGGGAGTCGCAGATACGCAGTATTTT.

This clonotype turned up a few times. V gene TRBV12-3 or TRBV12-4 combines with J gene TRBJ2-1; D gene unclear. The CDR3 extends over 11 amino acids. Deletions cut 7 bases from V and 8 bases from J, with 9 bases between. CDR3 sequence (DNA): TGTGCCAGCACCTACAATGATGAGCAGTTCTTC. Translated, it gives CASTYNDEQFF.

This clonotype was picked up a small number of times. The chain joins TRBV12-5 to TRBJ2-7; 9 bases map to TRBD1. J was trimmed by 2 bases and V by 7 bases; bases with no gene match: 3. Germline CDR1 and CDR2: LGHNT and FRNRAP. CDR3 size: 13 residues. CDR3 DNA sequence: TGTGCTAGTGTTCGGACAGGGGCCTACGAGCAGTACTTC. It encodes CASVRTGAYEQYF.

This clonotype has ten or more counts. The chain links TRBV29-1 to TRBJ1-4; D remains unclear. V was trimmed by 7 bases and J by 8 bases, leaving 17 bases between them. This CDR3 spans 13 amino acids. Germline V lookup: CDR1 SQVTM, CDR2 ANQGSEA. CDR3 bases: TGCAGCGCCGGACTGGACGGGAGGGAAAAACTGTTTTTT. This codes for CSAGLDGREKLFF.

Ten or more counts support this clonotype. This CDR3 is CASSFRVAGFNEQFF. The CDR3 DNA sequence: TGTGCCAGCAGTTTTAGGGTAGCGGGGTTCAATGAGCAGTTCTTC. This chain joins TRBV12-3 or TRBV12-4 and TRBJ2-1; 8 bases agree with TRBD2. This CDR3 has 15 amino acids. Trimming cost V 3 bases and J 6 bases; bases outside gene matches: 7.

This clonotype was detected a few times. V gene TRBV12-3 or TRBV12-4 combines with J gene TRBJ2-7, with D tentatively TRBD1 (5 bases). This CDR3 is built from 16 residues. Deletions cut 3 bases from V and 5 bases from J, with 20 bases between. The CDR3 here is CASSFRPADSNHEQYF. The DNA of the CDR3 is TGTGCCAGCAGTTTTCGTCCGGCCGACAGCAACCACGAGCAGTACTTC.

This clonotype was counted ten times or more. The gene calls are TRBV2 and TRBJ2-1; a possible D gene is TRBD1 (5 bases). The CDR3 spans 14 residues. V was cut by 7 bases and J by 4 bases, with 14 bases left in between. Germline values: CDR1 SNHLY, CDR2 FYNNEI. This CDR3 reads CASTAVRTYNEQFF. The DNA for the CDR3 is TGTGCCAGCACCGCGGTTAGGACATACAATGAGCAGTTCTTC.

This clonotype was observed many times. The DNA of the CDR3 is TGCAGCGTTGTGGACTGGTCTAATGAAAAACTGTTTTTT. Its translation: CSVVDWSNEKLFF. This sequence joins TRBV29-1 and TRBJ1-4; D ambiguous. This CDR3 has 13 amino acids. Germline V gene lookup returns CDR1 SQVTM and CDR2 ANQGSEA. V gave up 4 bases and J gave up 3 bases, with 9 bases separating them. Variable domain in full (rest from reference TRBV29-1 and TRBJ1-4): SAVISQKPSRDICQRGTSLTIQCQVDSQVTMMFWYRQQPGQSLTLIATANQGSEATYESGFVIDKFPISRPNLTFSTLTVSNMSPEDSSIYLCSVVDWSNEKLFFGSGTQLSVL.

The V and J genes are TRBV18 and TRBJ1-2; 9 bases are shared with TRBD1. Germline lookup yields CDR1 KGHSH and CDR2 LQKENI. The CDR3 extends over 17 amino acids. After removal of 3 bases from V and 0 bases from J, the junction contained 8 bases not matched to a gene. As DNA, the CDR3 is TGTGCCAGCTCACCGGGACAGGGTTTAGGAGCTAACTATGGCTACACCTTC. As protein: CASSPGQGLGANYGYTF.

The genes are TRBV7-3 and TRBJ2-2; either TRBD1 or TRBD2 may supply D (5 bases each). Germline V gene lookup returns CDR1 SGHTA and CDR2 FQGTGA. The CDR3 consists of 13 residues. V was clipped by 10 bases and J by 1 base, with 10 bases between them. The CDR3 nucleotides are TGTGCCACGGGACGCGAGAACACCGGGGAGCTGTTTTTT. Encoded protein: CATGRENTGELFF.

This clonotype has just a few counts. The V gene is TRBV19, the J gene TRBJ1-5; D gene unclear. V was trimmed by 5 bases and J by 5 bases, leaving 10 bases between them. The CDR3 extends over 13 amino acids. CDR1 and CDR2 (germline): LNHDA, SQIVND (reference sequence). The CDR3 nucleotides are TGTGCCAGTAGTCAGACGATAGATCAGCCCCAGCATTTT. Residues: CASSQTIDQPQHF.

J is TRBJ2-3 and V is TRBV2; D gene uncertain. The CDR3 runs 13 residues. CDR1 SNHLY and CDR2 FYNNEI come from the germline V gene. V was shortened by 6 bases and J by 1 base, with 8 bases between the two germline ends. The CDR3 spells CASSPYRTDTQYF. The CDR3 coding sequence is TGTGCCAGCAGCCCCTACCGCACAGATACGCAGTATTTT. The whole variable domain, filled in from reference TRBV2 and TRBJ2-3, reads EPEVTQTPSHQVTQMGQEVILRCVPISNHLYFYWYRQILGQKVEFLVSFYNNEISEKSEIFDDQFSVERPDGSNFTLKIRSTKLEDSAMYFCASSPYRTDTQYFGPGTRLTVL.

This clonotype was picked up a small number of times. The J gene is TRBJ2-3, the V gene TRBV7-9; D is perhaps TRBD1 (6 bases). The V end was cut by 5 bases, the J end by 3 bases, with 18 bases between. CDR3 length: 16 amino acids. Germline CDR1 SEHNR, CDR2 FQNEAQ (reference sequence). CDR3 protein: CASSNRELVGTDTQYF. The CDR3, as DNA: TGTGCCAGCAGCAACAGGGAGTTAGTAGGAACAGATACGCAGTATTTT.

This chain connects TRBV12-3 or TRBV12-4 to TRBJ2-1, with 8 positions matching TRBD2. The V gene end was trimmed by 6 bases and the J gene end by 1 base; junction bases not matched to a gene: 11. The CDR3 consists of 17 residues. CDR3 DNA: TGTGCCAGCAGACCTCAAGCGGGGGCCGGGTCCTACAATGAGCAGTTCTTC. Protein product: CASRPQAGAGSYNEQFF.

This chain uses TRBV7-3 with TRBJ2-3; D unresolved. Germline CDR1 is SGHTA and CDR2 is FQGTGA. V dropped 4 bases and J dropped 5 bases, with 16 bases sitting between them. The CDR3 extends over 15 amino acids. This CDR3 is CASSSPAGAEDTQYF. CDR3 nucleotides: TGTGCCAGCAGCTCACCCGCCGGCGCGGAAGATACGCAGTATTTT.

The chain recombines TRBV7-3 with TRBJ2-5; TRBD2 might be the D (6 bases). Per germline, CDR1 SGHTA and CDR2 FQGTGA. Trimming removed 6 bases from V and 2 bases from J, with 10 bases in between. This CDR3 contains 13 residues. The CDR3 sequence is CASSLGRQETQYF. CDR3 DNA: TGTGCCAGCAGTCTCGGGAGACAAGAGACCCAGTACTTC. Full variable domain (outside the CDR3, taken from reference TRBV7-3 and TRBJ2-5): GAGVSQTPSNKVTEKGKYVELRCDPISGHTALYWYRQSLGQGPEFLIYFQGTGAADDSGLPNDRFFAVRPEGSVSTLKIQRTERGDSAVYLCASSLGRQETQYFGPGTRLLVL.

This clonotype was recorded at least ten times. The rearrangement joins TRBV5-4 to TRBJ2-7; 9 bases are a match to TRBD1. The length of the CDR3 is 15 residues. V dropped 2 bases and J dropped 3; count of bases not matched to a gene: 6. CDR1 and CDR2 (germline): SGHNT, YYREEE (reference sequence). CDR3 amino acids: CASSLPGQGLYEQYF. In nucleotides, the CDR3 is TGTGCCAGCAGCTTACCGGGACAGGGTCTCTACGAGCAGTACTTC.

This clonotype was counted between two and nine times. This chain uses TRBV10-3 with TRBJ2-7, with D uncertain. The CDR3 length is 14 residues. Germline V gene data show CDR1 as ENHRY and CDR2 as SYGVKD. V was clipped by 6 bases and J by 3 bases, with 15 bases between them. The CDR3 sequence: CAIRGTEKGYEQYF. CDR3 in DNA: TGTGCCATCAGGGGAACCGAGAAGGGCTACGAGCAGTACTTC.

This clonotype was observed at least ten times. The chain couples TRBV12-3 or TRBV12-4 to TRBJ1-2, with D possibly matching TRBD1 (5 bases). This CDR3 has 14 amino acids. V was clipped by 3 bases and J by 4 bases, with 12 bases between them. CDR3 sequence: CASSFSGAPYGYTF. The DNA for the CDR3 is TGTGCCAGCAGTTTCAGCGGGGCTCCCTATGGCTACACCTTC.

This clonotype was picked up a small number of times. This chain uses TRBV5-1 with TRBJ1-2; D is possibly TRBD1 (6 bases). Per germline, CDR1 SGHRS and CDR2 YFSETQ. The CDR3 sequence is 16 residues long. V lost 4 bases to trimming and J lost 4 bases, with 20 bases between them. The CDR3 nucleotides read TGCGCCAGCAGCCCAGGGGCGACCGCACCTACCTATGGCTACACCTTC. Protein product: CASSPGATAPTYGYTF.

This clonotype was detected ten times or more. The V gene is TRBV20-1, the J gene TRBJ1-2; 8 nucleotides line up with TRBD1. V gave up 6 bases and J gave up 8 bases; unmatched junction bases: 5. CDR3 length equals 11 residues. Germline CDR1 reads DFQATT; CDR2 reads SNEGSKA (reference sequence). The CDR3 spells CSARDRLGYTF. The CDR3 region has the DNA TGCAGTGCCAGGGACAGGCTGGGCTACACCTTC.

There are many counts of this clonotype. CDR3 DNA: TGTGCCAGCAGCTTAGCCAGGGACAGAGAGAACCAAGAGACCCAGTACTTC. Translation gives CASSLARDRENQETQYF. The genes are TRBV11-3 and TRBJ2-5, with 7 nucleotides matching TRBD1. After removal of 1 base from V and 0 bases from J, the junction contained 8 bases not matched to a gene. There are 17 residues in the CDR3. CDR1 and CDR2 (germline): SGHNT, YENEEA.

The chain employs TRBV6-4 and TRBJ2-7; TRBD1 might be the D (6 bases). The CDR3 totals 13 residues. The V end lost 4 bases, the J end lost 6 bases, and 13 bases lay between the germline ends. From germline, CDR1 is MRHNA and CDR2 SNTAGT. CDR3 in amino acids: CASSVTGEGEQYF. CDR3 DNA: TGTGCCAGCAGTGTGACAGGAGAAGGCGAGCAGTACTTC.

This clonotype was recorded at least ten times. The chain employs TRBV9 and TRBJ2-1; 8 bases agree with TRBD1. There are 15 residues in the CDR3. CDR1 and CDR2 from the germline V gene are SGDLS and YYNGEE. V lost 1 base to trimming and J lost 4 bases; unmatched junction nucleotides: 4. Written as DNA, the CDR3 is TGTGCCAGCAGCGTAAGCGGACAGGGATACAATGAGCAGTTCTTC. Translated: CASSVSGQGYNEQFF.

The chain carries TRBV6-6 and TRBJ2-1, with 7 bases aligning to TRBD1. Germline-derived CDR1 and CDR2 are MNHNY and SVGAGI (reference sequence). This CDR3 is 16 amino acids long. V was clipped by 5 bases and J by 0 bases; unmatched bases: 7. CDR3 bases: TGTGCCAGCAGTAAGCCGACAGGGCTCTCCTACAATGAGCAGTTCTTC. This encodes CASSKPTGLSYNEQFF.